The TCR beta chain described here comes from a study of OX40 agonist ivuxolimab in advanced cancers. This CDR3 has 14 residues. Germline loops: CDR1 SGHTA, CDR2 FQGNSA. V was pared by 5 bases and J by 1 base, with 11 bases between. Sequenced by immunoSEQ multiplex PCR; TCRdb stores in-frame clones only, minus some. The sample has 91,000 or so clones; approximately 94% are singletons. V and J are TRBV7-2 and TRBJ2-5; D gene unclear. The receptor's source is an adult with an advanced solid tumor such as melanoma, head and neck, liver or kidney cancer. Sample: CD4+ or CD8+ T cells sorted from blood, taken in a trial of the OX40 agonist ivuxolimab. Here the CDR3 reads CASSRVMGQETQYF. CDR3 coding DNA: TGTGCCAGCAGCCGGGTAATGGGCCAAGAGACCCAGTACTTC.